These 21 T cell receptor beta chains share one sample of origin, sequenced in a study of OX40 agonist ivuxolimab in advanced cancers. Assay: immunoSEQ multiplex PCR; the TCRdb copy retains only in-frame clones and omits some. The sample holds tens of thousands of clones, 90% seen once. This material consisted of CD4+ or CD8+ T cells sorted from blood, taken in a trial of the OX40 agonist ivuxolimab. Receptors originate from an adult with an advanced solid tumor such as melanoma, head and neck, liver or kidney cancer.

V is TRBV7-3 and J is TRBJ2-3; possibly TRBD2 for D (5 bases). V lost 5 bases and J 5 bases, leaving 11 bases between the germline ends. The length of the CDR3 is 13 residues. Germline V gene sequence: CDR1 SGHTA, CDR2 FQGTGA. This CDR3 is CASSPTGIDTQYF. Here the CDR3 DNA reads TGTGCCAGCAGCCCGACCGGGATAGATACGCAGTATTTT.

The rearrangement links TRBV7-2 to TRBJ2-5, with TRBD1 matching 10 bases. The germline gives CDR1 SGHTA, CDR2 FQGNSA. This CDR3 has 15 amino acids. Germline trimming cut 7 bases from V and 4 bases from J; bases unmatched to any gene: 9. CDR3 residues: CASTETGGRVETQYF. CDR3 DNA sequence: TGTGCCAGCACCGAGACAGGGGGCCGCGTAGAGACCCAGTACTTC.

To note about this clone: Other DNA sequences in this sample translate to the same CDR3. This sequence joins TRBV20-1 and TRBJ2-5; D uncertain. CDR1 is DFQATT, CDR2 SNEGSKA, per germline (reference sequence). This CDR3 has 10 amino acids. The V and J ends lost 3 bases and 3 bases respectively, with 2 bases between them. Here the CDR3 reads CSASKETQYF. CDR3 sequence (DNA): TGCAGTGCTAGTAAAGAGACCCAGTACTTC.

V and J are TRBV7-8 and TRBJ2-7; 7 nucleotides align to TRBD2. V gave up 0 bases and J gave up 0 bases; unmatched junction bases: 11. The CDR3 runs to 18 residues. Per germline, CDR1 SGHVS and CDR2 FQNEAQ. CDR3 nucleotides: TGTGCCAGCAGCTTAGCCCTCGGTAAAGCGGGGAGCTCCTACGAGCAGTACTTC. This gives the protein CASSLALGKAGSSYEQYF.

This clone was counted once. The CDR3 sequence: CASSPTTDPYEQYF. The CDR3 bases are TGCGCCAGCAGCCCAACGACAGATCCCTACGAGCAGTACTTC. J is TRBJ2-7 and V is TRBV5-1; D possibly corresponds to TRBD1 (5 bases). Trimming took off 4 bases at V and 2 bases at J, with 13 bases between the two ends. Germline CDR1 SGHRS, CDR2 YFSETQ. CDR3 size: 14 residues.

CDR3 residues: CASTPGAPSIGNYGYTF. The CDR3 DNA reads as TGTGCCAGTACCCCTGGGGCGCCCAGCATCGGTAACTATGGCTACACCTTC. The chain carries TRBV19 and TRBJ1-2, with a possible D match to TRBD1 (5 bases). This CDR3 spans 17 amino acids. V dropped 7 bases and J dropped 1 base, with 22 bases sitting between them. In germline, CDR1 is LNHDA, CDR2 SQIVND (reference sequence).

The gene calls are TRBV4-2 and TRBJ2-3; 11 bases are shared with TRBD2. The junction had 10 bases not matched to a gene; V was cut back by 3 bases and J by 2 bases. Germline-derived CDR1 and CDR2 are LGHNA and YNFKEQ. This CDR3 region has 18 residues. In DNA, the CDR3 is TGTGCCAGCAGCCAGGGGCTGACTAGCGGGACCCTCACAGATACGCAGTATTTT. It translates to CASSQGLTSGTLTDTQYF.

This clone was recorded only once. The V gene is TRBV30, the J gene TRBJ2-2, with D perhaps TRBD1 (5 bases). V lost 4 bases, J lost 7 bases, and 13 bases lay in between. This CDR3 is built from 13 residues. Looked up from germline, CDR1 is GTSNPN and CDR2 is SVGIG (reference sequence). CDR3 sequence reads: CAWKTGSGGELFF. The CDR3 nucleotides read TGTGCCTGGAAAACAGGTAGTGGCGGGGAGCTGTTTTTT.

The chain joins TRBV7-2 to TRBJ1-2; D may be TRBD1 (6 bases). Germline values: CDR1 SGHTA, CDR2 FQGNSA. CDR3 length: 15 residues. The ends were cut back, 5 bases at V and 9 bases at J, with 22 bases in the middle. CDR3 sequence reads: CASSPGRDNLYSYTF. DNA of the CDR3: TGTGCCAGCAGCCCAGGCCGGGACAACCTTTATAGCTACACCTTC.

The V call is TRBV4-1, the J call TRBJ2-7; 9 nucleotides line up with TRBD2. After removal of 4 bases from V and 4 bases from J, the junction contained 11 bases not matched to a gene. The length of the CDR3 is 16 residues. The V gene's germline CDR1 is MGHRA and CDR2 YSYEKL. CDR3 region: CASSLAGLATVYEQYF. The DNA for the CDR3 is TGCGCCAGCAGCCTCGCTGGACTAGCGACTGTTTACGAGCAGTACTTC.

The chain is built from TRBV4-2 and TRBJ2-3; D gene uncertain. Between the trimmed V and J ends, which lost 0 bases and 1 base, there was a span of 5 bases. The CDR3 is 14 residues long. CDR1 and CDR2 from the germline V gene are LGHNA and YNFKEQ. CDR3 bases: TGTGCCAGCAGCCAAGATTATGGCACAGATACGCAGTATTTT. Translated: CASSQDYGTDTQYF.

This rearrangement joins TRBV4-1 to TRBJ1-3, with D uncertain. This CDR3 is 17 amino acids long. CDR1 MGHRA and CDR2 YSYEKL come from the germline V gene. V dropped 5 bases and J dropped 3 bases, with 20 bases sitting between them. For the CDR3, the DNA is TGCGCCAGCAGCTTAATGGGAACAGAGGGCCTTGGAAACACCATATATTTT. Protein: CASSLMGTEGLGNTIYF.

The CDR3 sequence: CASSPLGRGNTEAFF. DNA of the CDR3: TGTGCCAGCTCACCCTTGGGGCGGGGGAACACTGAAGCTTTCTTT. The V gene is TRBV18, the J gene TRBJ1-1, with D maybe TRBD1 (5 bases). Trimming cost V 3 bases and J 1 base, with 12 bases left between them. The germline V gene encodes CDR1 KGHSH and CDR2 LQKENI. This CDR3 spans 15 amino acids.

This clone has just one count. The chain carries TRBV28 and TRBJ2-1, with D tentatively TRBD2 (6 bases). Germline lookup yields CDR1 MDHEN and CDR2 SYDVKM. The germline V and J ends were trimmed by 6 bases and 6 bases, with 21 bases remaining between them. This CDR3 region has 16 residues. The CDR3 protein is CASRSTGGVPINEQFF. CDR3 in DNA: TGTGCCAGCAGAAGTACCGGGGGAGTTCCGATCAATGAGCAGTTCTTC.

This clone has just a few counts. The V gene is TRBV11-2, the J gene TRBJ1-1; 7 bases fit TRBD1. V lost 3 bases, J lost 1 base, and 2 bases stayed unmatched. From germline, CDR1 is SGHAT and CDR2 FQNNGV. The CDR3 length is 14 residues. The CDR3 reads CASSLNRGNTEAFF. The CDR3 coding sequence is TGTGCCAGCAGCTTGAACAGGGGGAACACTGAAGCTTTCTTT. The whole variable domain, remainder taken from reference TRBV11-2 and TRBJ1-1, is EAGVAQSPRYKIIEKRQSVAFWCNPISGHATLYWYQQILGQGPKLLIQFQNNGVVDDSQLPKDRFSAERLKGVDSTLKIQPAKLEDSAVYLCASSLNRGNTEAFFGQGTRLTVV.

V gene TRBV11-3 combines with J gene TRBJ1-2; a weak D match, TRBD1 (6 bases). Germline CDR1 and CDR2: SGHNT and YENEEA. There are 13 residues in the CDR3. V was clipped by 5 bases and J by 8 bases, with 15 bases between them. In DNA form, the CDR3 reads TGTGCCAGCAGCCGGACAGATGGAGGGGGCTACACCTTC. This sequence encodes CASSRTDGGGYTF.

This clone occurred once. The chain uses TRBV4-2 and TRBJ2-1; no clear D. The CDR3 extends over 14 amino acids. CDR1 and CDR2 (germline): LGHNA, YNFKEQ. V was cut by 0 bases and J by 7 bases, with 10 bases left in between. CDR3 residues: CASSQDTGSNEQFF. The CDR3 DNA reads as TGTGCCAGCAGCCAAGATACGGGTTCGAATGAGCAGTTCTTC.

The gene calls are TRBV10-3 and TRBJ1-2; 9 positions agree with TRBD1. With 5 bases clipped from V and 4 bases from J, the junction kept 8 bases outside the gene matches. In germline, CDR1 is ENHRY, CDR2 SYGVKD. CDR3 length: 15 residues. In DNA, the CDR3 is TGTGCCATCAGTAGTGGGACAGGGATCGGCTATGGCTACACCTTC. This gives the protein CAISSGTGIGYGYTF.

The chain is built from TRBV2 and TRBJ2-7, with TRBD1 matching 7 bases. Germline CDR1 and CDR2: SNHLY and FYNNEI. J gave up 0 bases and V 5 bases, and 10 bases lay outside the gene matches. The CDR3 is 16 amino acids. The CDR3 loop is CASSRTGQRTSYEQYF. The CDR3 DNA reads as TGTGCCAGCAGTCGCACGGGACAGCGGACCTCCTACGAGCAGTACTTC.

Comments on this clone: One junction end does not reproduce the germline sequence, and a read error may be involved. The chain couples TRBV27 to TRBJ2-2, with D possibly TRBD2 on 5 matching bases. The CDR3 contains 12 residues. In germline, CDR1 is MNHEY, CDR2 SMNVEV (reference sequence). CDR3 loop: CASSFTYRGAVF. Here the CDR3 DNA reads TGTGCCAGCAGTTTCACCTACCGGGGAGCTGTTTTT.

The CDR3 loop reads CASSPGQKETQYF. CDR3 coding DNA: TGTGCCAGCTCACCAGGACAGAAAGAGACCCAGTACTTC. V and J are TRBV18 and TRBJ2-5, with TRBD1 as a possible D gene (6 bases). Germline loops: CDR1 KGHSH, CDR2 LQKENI. The V end was cut by 2 bases, the J end by 3 bases, with 7 bases between. The CDR3 consists of 13 residues.